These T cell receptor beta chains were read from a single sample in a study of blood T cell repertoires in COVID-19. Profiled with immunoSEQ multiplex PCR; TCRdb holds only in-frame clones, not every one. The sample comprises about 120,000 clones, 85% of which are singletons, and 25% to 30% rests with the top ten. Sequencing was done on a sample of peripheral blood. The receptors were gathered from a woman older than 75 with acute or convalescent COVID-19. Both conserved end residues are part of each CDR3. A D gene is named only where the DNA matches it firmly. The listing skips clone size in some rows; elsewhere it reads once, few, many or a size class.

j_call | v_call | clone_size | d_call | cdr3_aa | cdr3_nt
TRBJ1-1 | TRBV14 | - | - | CASSQREGTEAFF | TGTGCCAGCAGCCAAAGGGAGGGGACTGAAGCTTTCTTT
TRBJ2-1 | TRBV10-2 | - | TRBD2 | CASIPAGVAGVGNEQFF | TGCGCCAGCATTCCCGCAGGGGTAGCGGGGGTAGGCAATGAGCAGTTCTTC
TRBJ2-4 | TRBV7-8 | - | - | CASSRGLAKNIQYF | TGTGCCAGCAGCCGAGGACTAGCCAAAAACATTCAGTACTTC
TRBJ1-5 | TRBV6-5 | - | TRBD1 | CASSYNRGQPQHF | TGTGCCAGCAGTTACAACAGGGGACAGCCCCAGCATTTT
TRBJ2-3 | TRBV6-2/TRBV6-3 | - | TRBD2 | CASSYGPSGGGYTQYF | TGTGCCAGCAGTTACGGGCCTAGCGGGGGCGGCTATACGCAGTATTTT
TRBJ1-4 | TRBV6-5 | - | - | CASSSTPGGREKLFF | TGTGCCAGCAGTTCCACCCCGGGAGGAAGGGAAAAACTGTTTTTT
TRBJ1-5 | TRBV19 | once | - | CASSAQPYSNQPQHF | TGTGCCAGTAGTGCACAGCCATATAGCAATCAGCCCCAGCATTTT
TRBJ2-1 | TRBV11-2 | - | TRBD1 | CASSPTGTGIYNEQFF | TGTGCCAGCAGCCCGACAGGGACAGGTATCTACAATGAGCAGTTCTTC
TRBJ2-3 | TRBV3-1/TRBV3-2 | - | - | CASSLPGTDTQYF | TGTGCCAGCAGCCTTCCGGGGACAGATACGCAGTATTTT
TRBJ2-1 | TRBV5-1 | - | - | CASSVPRSGKAGALSTYNEQFF | TGCGCCAGCAGCGTACCCCGCTCGGGAAAAGCCGGTGCACTCTCTACTTACAATGAGCAGTTCTTC
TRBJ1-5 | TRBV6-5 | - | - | CASITAGSNQPQHF | TGTGCCAGCATAACGGCCGGGAGCAATCAGCCCCAGCATTTT
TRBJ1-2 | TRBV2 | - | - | CASSEEGVDYGYTF | TGTGCCAGCAGTGAAGAAGGGGTTGACTATGGCTACACCTTC
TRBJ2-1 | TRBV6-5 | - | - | CASSWGQGSYEQFF | TGTGCCAGCAGTTGGGGACAAGGTAGCTATGAGCAGTTCTTC
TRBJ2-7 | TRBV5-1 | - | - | CASSWGNRSSYEQYF | TGCGCCAGCAGCTGGGGTAACAGGTCGTCCTACGAGCAGTACTTC
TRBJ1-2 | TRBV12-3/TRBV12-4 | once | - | CASSGQLSYGYTF | TGTGCCAGCAGTGGACAGCTTTCCTATGGCTACACCTTC
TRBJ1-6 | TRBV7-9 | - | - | CASSFDSGVTLHF | TGTGCCAGCAGCTTTGATTCCGGAGTCACCCTCCACTTT
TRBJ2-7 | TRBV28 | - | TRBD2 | CASSGPGTSWNEQYF | TGTGCCAGCAGTGGACCCGGGACTAGCTGGAACGAGCAGTACTTC
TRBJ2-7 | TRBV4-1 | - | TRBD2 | CASSEGLAGGTRSYEQYF | TGCGCCAGCAGCGAGGGACTAGCGGGGGGGACTCGCTCCTACGAGCAGTACTTC
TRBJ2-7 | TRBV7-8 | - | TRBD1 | CASSNRQGGEQYF | TGTGCCAGCAGCAACAGACAGGGGGGAGAGCAGTACTTC
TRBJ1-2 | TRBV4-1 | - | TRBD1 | CASSQATGENYGYTF | TGCGCCAGCAGCCAAGCAACAGGGGAGAACTATGGCTACACCTTC
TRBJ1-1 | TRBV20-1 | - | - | CSARGTGQGGAEAFF | TGCAGTGCTCGTGGTACGGGTCAGGGTGGGGCTGAAGCTTTCTTT
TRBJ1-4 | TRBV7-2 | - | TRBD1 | CASSSGQGREKLFF | TGTGCCAGCAGCTCGGGACAGGGGAGGGAAAAACTGTTTTTT
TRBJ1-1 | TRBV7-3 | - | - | CASSLTGTTEAFF | TGTGCCAGCAGCCTTACAGGGACCACTGAAGCTTTCTTT
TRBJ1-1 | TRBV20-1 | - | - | CSASEGSTEAFF | TGCAGTGCTAGTGAAGGGAGCACTGAAGCTTTCTTT
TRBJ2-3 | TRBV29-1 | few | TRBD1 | CSVEGGRGTDTQYF | TGCAGCGTTGAAGGGGGCAGGGGGACAGATACGCAGTATTTT
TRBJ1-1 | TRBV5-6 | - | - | CASSLGWGPGTEAFF | TGTGCCAGCAGCTTGGGTTGGGGGCCGGGCACTGAAGCTTTCTTT
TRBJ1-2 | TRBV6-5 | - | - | CASAGIRVGGYTF | TGTGCCTCAGCAGGGATTCGCGTAGGTGGCTACACCTTC
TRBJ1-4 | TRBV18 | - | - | CASSHGPKIATNEKLFF | TGTGCCAGCTCACATGGGCCGAAAATTGCAACTAATGAAAAACTGTTTTTT
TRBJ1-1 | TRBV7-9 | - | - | CASSLTINTEAFF | TGTGCCAGCAGCTTAACAATTAACACTGAAGCTTTCTTT